This T cell receptor (beta chain) was sequenced during a study of radiotherapy plus CTLA-4 blockade in lung cancer (dated by TCRdb to the late 2010s). For context, the study as a whole: Among enrolled patients, roughly 18% had an objective response and 25% to 40% reached disease control. The investigation overall reported the following: TCR clones derived from tumors expanded in peripheral blood after treatment with radiotherapy and ipilimumab. Early dynamic changes in blood T cell clones, together with increased serum interferon-beta after radiation, were reported as the strongest predictors of response.

The library was obtained by the immunoSEQ multiplex PCR assay. TCRdb carries this immuneACCESS record with in-frame sequences only. Its versions omit some clonotypes, under half of them owing to an unresolved V gene in the studies checked, with the rest unexplained. The sample contains about 98,000 clones, more than 75% of them found a single time. The leading ten clones occupy nearly 3.5% of the sample. Taken from cysteine to phenylalanine, the CDR3 has 16 residues. Only the CDR3 portion is preserved as DNA: 48 bases, with reading frame beginning at the first base. V ends up 4 bases short and J 3 bases short, with an unmatched junction base count of 6. From a lookup of the germline V gene, CDR1 and CDR2 are SGHRS and YFSETQ. The study evaluated CTLA-4 blockade (ipilimumab) given together with focal radiation therapy in patients who had chemo-refractory metastatic non-small-cell lung cancer. Comments on this clone: Its cognate antigen has yet to be identified. No quality values exist for individual bases; no much larger clone is one base distant.

The rearrangement combines TRBV5-1 with TRBJ1-6; 8 bases in the junction line up with TRBD1. The starting material was peripheral blood, obtained from a patient treated with radiotherapy plus ipilimumab. This receptor was identified in a human donor with non-small cell lung cancer who had a partial response to radiotherapy plus ipilimumab. The CDR3 reads CASSLRGTGYNSPLHF. The DNA reads as follows: TGCGCCAGCAGCCTTCGGGGGACAGGCTATAATTCACCCCTCCACTTT.